The source of this TCR beta chain is a study of OX40 agonist ivuxolimab in advanced cancers. A history of autoimmune disease or systemic immunosuppression excluded patients. TCRdb's copy holds only in-frame clones and misses some; the assay was immunoSEQ multiplex PCR. Of 70,000 to 85,000 clones in the sample, about 86% were seen once. The TCR comes from an adult with an advanced solid tumor such as melanoma, head and neck, liver or kidney cancer. Sequencing used CD4+ or CD8+ T cells sorted from blood, obtained in a trial of the OX40 agonist ivuxolimab.

The CDR3 loop is CASPWTGGRTDTQYF. The CDR3 nucleotides read TGTGCCAGTCCCTGGACCGGCGGGAGGACAGATACGCAGTATTTT. The J gene is TRBJ2-3, the V gene TRBV7-2, with 8 bases lining up with TRBD2. The CDR3 sequence is 15 residues long. Trimming removed 9 bases from V and 3 bases from J; junction bases left unmatched: 11. Germline CDR1 SGHTA, CDR2 FQGNSA.